The clone carrying this T cell receptor (beta chain) was seen only once. Per germline, CDR1 SQVTM and CDR2 ANQGSEA. With 0 bases clipped from V and 2 bases from J, the junction kept 4 bases outside the gene matches. The CDR3 contains 14 residues. This sample was included in a study of blood T cell repertoires in COVID-19. Study-wide background: Acute and convalescent COVID-19 samples came from the United States, Italy and Spain. PBMCs, B-cell-depleted T cells, or T cells were the source of the cDNA or gDNA that made up the material.

The authors' processing: Nucleated cell number was recorded as an estimate derived from reference gene primer amplification. Generated by immunoSEQ multiplex PCR, the TCRdb table keeps only in-frame clones and is missing some. V, J and clone size are those of that table, while D and trimming were read from the DNA. In the table there are under 100,000 clones, around 83% of which are singletons. V gene TRBV29-1 combines with J gene TRBJ2-7; 7 bases are shared with TRBD2. Source material: peripheral blood. The clonotype comes from an older woman with acute or convalescent COVID-19. Here the CDR3 DNA reads TGCAGCGTTGAAGACAGGGAGGGCGCCTACGAGCAGTACTTC. It translates to CSVEDREGAYEQYF.